The 26 T cell receptor beta chains presented below share a single source sample, sequenced in a study of shared clonotypes between healthy human individuals (TCRdb year 2020). Library preparation used the immunoSEQ multiplex PCR assay. Here the immuneACCESS table is served through TCRdb, limited to in-frame sequences with V and J called. Missing clones are a known gap in these copies; in checked studies unresolved V genes cover under half, and the rest lacks a known reason. Here the sample has around 1.1 million clones; around 78% occur a single time. More than 0.55% of the sample rests with the top ten. The sequenced sample was memory CD4+ T cells from PBMCs. Per the publication, the cell subset or site label means: CD45RA-negative fraction. These receptors were obtained from a man younger than 30 in good health. Some clones in this sample may be carry-over from other donors' samples.

The chain couples TRBV5-1 to TRBJ1-1; possibly TRBD1 for D (5 bases). Germline CDR1 and CDR2: SGHRS and YFSETQ. The CDR3 is 11 amino acids. V lost 4 bases to trimming and J lost 12 bases, with 13 bases between them. DNA for the CDR3: TGCGCCAGCAGCCAGGGCGGGGCAACTTTCTTT. Translation: CASSQGGATFF.

This clone was counted at least ten times. Other DNA sequences of this sample code for an identical CDR3. The chain carries TRBV7-3 and TRBJ2-3, with TRBD2 matching 7 bases. CDR3 length equals 14 residues. Trimming at V came to 2 bases and at J to 4 bases, leaving 3 bases not matched to a gene. Germline V CDR1 and CDR2: SGHTA, FQGTGA. In nucleotides, the CDR3 is TGTGCCAGCAGCTTAGGGCTAGCGGCAGATACGCAGTATTTT. Its protein is CASSLGLAADTQYF.

The chain employs TRBV5-1 and TRBJ2-2; 11 bases are a match to TRBD2. The CDR3 covers 15 residues. V lost 3 bases, J lost 3 bases, and 1 base stayed unmatched. Per the germline V gene, CDR1 is SGHRS and CDR2 is YFSETQ. The CDR3: CASSSGLADTGELFF. Written as DNA, the CDR3 is TGCGCCAGCAGCTCGGGACTAGCGGACACCGGGGAGCTGTTTTTT.

The chain uses TRBV7-3 and TRBJ2-1; D remains ambiguous. The CDR3 runs 12 residues. The germline V and J ends were trimmed by 1 base and 9 bases, with 7 bases remaining between them. CDR1 is SGHTA, CDR2 FQGTGA, per germline. The CDR3 loop is CASSLNYGEQFF. CDR3 DNA: TGTGCCAGCAGCTTAAACTATGGTGAGCAGTTCTTC.

The rearrangement joins TRBV7-9 to TRBJ1-2; 10 positions match TRBD1. The length of the CDR3 is 14 residues. V lost 5 bases to trimming and J lost 7 bases; unmatched junction nucleotides: 7. Germline CDR1 reads SEHNR; CDR2 reads FQNEAQ (reference sequence). CDR3 sequence reads: CASSPGQGERGYTF. The CDR3 DNA sequence: TGTGCCAGCAGCCCCGGACAGGGGGAGCGTGGCTACACCTTC.

This clone was detected a few times. The rearrangement links TRBV29-1 to TRBJ2-7; 10 bases map to TRBD2. Per the germline V gene, CDR1 is SQVTM and CDR2 is ANQGSEA. The CDR3 runs to 13 residues. With V trimmed by 1 base and J by 9 bases, 6 bases remained unmatched. This CDR3 is CSVEAAGGPVQYF. CDR3 bases: TGCAGCGTTGAAGCAGCGGGAGGGCCAGTGCAGTACTTC.

Only one count was recorded for this clone. The chain combines TRBV18 with TRBJ1-5; tentatively, D is TRBD1 (5 bases). Trimming pared 4 bases from V and 0 bases from J, leaving 19 bases between. CDR3 length equals 18 residues. The germline gives CDR1 KGHSH, CDR2 LQKENI. Here the CDR3 DNA reads TGTGCCAGCTCACTTCAACCCCCCGGACATCTTAGCAATCAGCCCCAGCATTTT. As protein: CASSLQPPGHLSNQPQHF.

The chain uses TRBV28 and TRBJ2-1, with D maybe TRBD2 (5 bases). The germline V gene encodes CDR1 MDHEN and CDR2 SYDVKM. The CDR3 covers 12 residues. With 6 bases removed from V and 8 bases from J, the gap between germline ends came to 11 bases. The CDR3 reads CASRSYGDEQFF. In DNA form, the CDR3 reads TGTGCCAGCAGGAGTTACGGGGATGAGCAGTTCTTC. Using reference TRBV28 and TRBJ2-1 for the parts outside the CDR3, the full variable domain is DVKVTQSSRYLVKRTGEKVFLECVQDMDHENMFWYRQDPGLGLRLIYFSYDVKMKEKGDIPEGYSVSREKKERFSLILESASTNQTSMYLCASRSYGDEQFFGPGTRLTVL.

This chain connects TRBV11-2 to TRBJ2-7; weak D call: TRBD2 (7 bases). Trimming cost V 3 bases and J 1 base, with 16 bases left between them. The CDR3 is 16 amino acids. In germline, CDR1 is SGHAT, CDR2 FQNNGV. This CDR3 reads CASSFTGGAGSYEQYF. CDR3 sequence (DNA): TGTGCCAGCAGCTTCACGGGGGGCGCGGGGTCCTACGAGCAGTACTTC.

This clone was detected once. The chain combines TRBV5-5 with TRBJ2-7; 8 nucleotides line up with TRBD2. Germline V CDR1 and CDR2: SGHKS, YYEKEE (reference sequence). The CDR3 runs to 16 residues. After removal of 4 bases from V and 2 bases from J, the junction contained 11 bases not matched to a gene. The CDR3 coding sequence is TGTGCCAGCAGCAAATTCTCGGGGGGGCAGCCCTACGAGCAGTACTTC. It translates to CASSKFSGGQPYEQYF. Filled out from reference TRBV5-5 and TRBJ2-7, the complete variable domain reads DAGVTQSPTHLIKTRGQQVTLRCSPISGHKSVSWYQQVLGQGPQFIFQYYEKEERGRGNFPDRFSARQFPNYSSELNVNALLLGDSALYLCASSKFSGGQPYEQYFGPGTRLTVT.

The rearrangement joins TRBV5-4 to TRBJ2-1; D might be TRBD1 or TRBD2, each matching 5 bases. Deletions cut 5 bases from V and 3 bases from J, with 15 bases between. The CDR3 length is 15 residues. Germline V lookup: CDR1 SGHNT, CDR2 YYREEE (reference sequence). CDR3 coding DNA: TGTGCCAGCAGGTACGGGGCCTCACACTACAATGAGCAGTTCTTC. Its translation: CASRYGASHYNEQFF. The variable domain in full, with the rest retrieved from reference TRBV5-4 and TRBJ2-1, is ETGVTQSPTHLIKTRGQQVTLRCSSQSGHNTVSWYQQALGQGPQFIFQYYREEENGRGNFPPRFSGLQFPNYSSELNVNALELDDSALYLCASRYGASHYNEQFFGPGTRLTVL.

This sequence joins TRBV28 and TRBJ2-7; 7 nucleotides match TRBD1. Germline trimming cut 10 bases from V and 3 bases from J; bases unmatched to any gene: 3. CDR1 is MDHEN, CDR2 SYDVKM, per germline. The CDR3 spans 11 residues. The CDR3: CATDRDYEQYF. CDR3 bases: TGTGCCACAGACAGGGACTACGAGCAGTACTTC.

This clone was counted between two and nine times. The J gene is TRBJ2-3, the V gene TRBV7-3; D is unclear. V was trimmed by 0 bases and J by 4 bases, leaving 2 bases between them. CDR3 length: 12 residues. From germline, CDR1 is SGHTA and CDR2 FQGTGA. The CDR3: CASSLTPDTQYF. Written as DNA, the CDR3 is TGTGCCAGCAGCTTAACTCCAGATACGCAGTATTTT.

This chain connects TRBV15 to TRBJ2-7; D not certain. Deletions cut 5 bases from V and 1 base from J, with 9 bases between. The germline V gene has CDR1 LNHNV and CDR2 YYDKDF (reference sequence). There are 13 residues in the CDR3. CDR3 DNA sequence: TGTGCCACCAGCGGGCAGAAGTCCTACGAGCAGTACTTC. As protein: CATSGQKSYEQYF.

The chain has TRBV7-2 and TRBJ2-1; TRBD2 aligns across 10 bases. Germline loops: CDR1 SGHTA, CDR2 FQGNSA. Losses at the gene ends were 6 bases for V and 4 bases for J; bases not matched to a gene: 6. CDR3 size: 15 residues. CDR3: CASSPGLAPYNEQFF. The DNA of the CDR3 is TGTGCCAGCAGTCCGGGACTAGCGCCTTACAATGAGCAGTTCTTC.

The chain combines TRBV28 with TRBJ2-2; 8 positions agree with TRBD1. The germline CDR1 and CDR2 sequences are MDHEN and SYDVKM. CDR3 length: 15 residues. The trim removed 3 bases at V and 6 bases at J, leaving 6 bases unmatched. The CDR3 spells CASSFVQGVPGELFF. In nucleotides, the CDR3 is TGTGCCAGCAGTTTCGTACAGGGGGTCCCCGGGGAGCTGTTTTTT.

This clone was detected once. V is TRBV5-1 and J is TRBJ2-2; D is undetermined. CDR1 is SGHRS, CDR2 YFSETQ, per germline. The V gene lost 3 bases and the J gene lost 2 bases, with 14 bases spanning the gap. The CDR3 sequence is 16 residues long. CDR3 coding DNA: TGCGCCAGCAGCTCTGACACCCGGCGAAACACCGGGGAGCTGTTTTTT. Encoded protein: CASSSDTRRNTGELFF.

This clone showed up just a few times. CDR3 region: CASSRQGAVRIGELFF. CDR3 DNA: TGTGCCAGCTCACGACAGGGGGCGGTTCGGATCGGGGAGCTGTTTTTT. This chain connects TRBV18 to TRBJ2-2; 10 bases match TRBD1. The CDR3 sequence is 16 residues long. V trimming: 4 bases; J trimming: 7 bases; junction bases outside the gene matches: 9. The germline CDR1 and CDR2 sequences are KGHSH and LQKENI.

The chain combines TRBV12-5 with TRBJ1-4; D unresolved. The CDR3 runs to 17 residues. The V gene's germline CDR1 is LGHNT and CDR2 FRNRAP. V gave up 7 bases and J gave up 1 base, with 19 bases separating them. The CDR3, as DNA: TGTGCTAGTGTCTCGGCAGTGGGCAAAATAACTAATGAAAAACTGTTTTTT. Translation gives CASVSAVGKITNEKLFF.

This clone has a single count. The chain couples TRBV19 to TRBJ2-2; TRBD1 aligns across 7 bases. CDR3 length: 13 residues. The germline CDR1 and CDR2 sequences are LNHDA and SQIVND (reference sequence). The V and J ends lost 9 bases and 7 bases, in that order; junction bases with no gene match: 8. The CDR3 region is CASGIQGHGELFF. In DNA, the CDR3 is TGTGCCAGCGGGATACAGGGGCACGGGGAGCTGTTTTTT. Full variable domain (rest looked up from reference TRBV19 and TRBJ2-2): DGGITQSPKYLFRKEGQNVTLSCEQNLNHDAMYWYRQDPGQGLRLIYYSQIVNDFQKGDIAEGYSVSREKKESFPLTVTSAQKNPTAFYLCASGIQGHGELFFGEGSRLTVL.

This rearrangement joins TRBV6-1 to TRBJ2-7; 10 nucleotides line up with TRBD2. The CDR3 runs to 15 residues. The J segment lost 2 bases and the V segment lost 7 bases, leaving 8 bases of the junction unmatched. Germline CDR1 and CDR2: MNHNS and SASEGT. The DNA for the CDR3 is TGTGCCAGCACAGAATTAGCGGGAGGTCCCTACGAGCAGTACTTC. Protein product: CASTELAGGPYEQYF.

The chain couples TRBV7-8 to TRBJ1-5; TRBD1 might be the D (5 bases). With 3 bases removed from V and 1 base from J, the gap between germline ends came to 7 bases. Per the germline V gene, CDR1 is SGHVS and CDR2 is FQNEAQ. The CDR3 length is 14 residues. CDR3 residues: CASSLDTSNQPQHF. Written as DNA, the CDR3 is TGTGCCAGCAGCTTGGACACAAGCAATCAGCCCCAGCATTTT.

To note about this clone: Other DNA variants within this sample encode the same CDR3. V and J are TRBV5-1 and TRBJ2-5; D is unclear. This CDR3 has 12 amino acids. Germline V gene sequence: CDR1 SGHRS, CDR2 YFSETQ. The V end was cut by 0 bases, the J end by 2 bases, with 2 bases between. CDR3 DNA: TGCGCCAGCAGCTTGGTACAAGAGACCCAGTACTTC. It specifies CASSLVQETQYF.

The V and J genes are TRBV5-1 and TRBJ2-5; D uncertain. Germline CDR1 reads SGHRS; CDR2 reads YFSETQ. This CDR3 has 14 residues. The V and J ends lost 2 bases and 6 bases respectively, with 14 bases between them. CDR3 sequence: CASSFGQSLQTQYF. DNA of the CDR3: TGCGCCAGCAGCTTCGGGCAGTCCCTCCAGACCCAGTACTTC.

This clone showed up many times. The rearrangement links TRBV4-1 to TRBJ1-1, with D possibly being TRBD1 (5 bases). The germline CDR1 and CDR2 sequences are MGHRA and YSYEKL. The CDR3 extends over 13 amino acids. CDR3 in DNA: TGCGCTACTAGCGGGACGGTGAACACTGAAGCTTTCTTT. Residues: CATSGTVNTEAFF.

The chain joins TRBV5-5 to TRBJ2-5; a possible D gene is TRBD1 (5 bases). CDR3 length: 14 amino acids. Between the trimmed V and J ends, which lost 3 bases and 1 base, there was a span of 10 bases. From germline, CDR1 is SGHKS and CDR2 YYEKEE (reference sequence). CDR3 DNA: TGTGCCAGCAGCTACATGGACACCCAAGAGACCCAGTACTTC. This codes for CASSYMDTQETQYF.